This TCR beta chain was recorded in a study of human T cells and chemical hapten exposure. Across the study: Sensitization applied 2% DPC to approximately 2 cm by approximately 2 cm of upper inner arm skin. Overall study results and limits: With alopecia, donors may have immune responses unlike healthy people's. The formation of large CDR3 similarity clusters by expanded TCRs significantly exceeded that of controls.

The CDR3 has 17 residues. Trimming cost V 0 bases and J 0 bases, with 14 bases left between them. Germline V gene data show CDR1 as LGHDT and CDR2 as YNNKEL (reference sequence). Time point indicated: patch test 2, 6 weeks after DPC sensitization. Treatment noted: therapeutic diphenylcyclopropenone sensitization with weekly scalp DPC. Within the library, unique molecular identifiers were attached to each individual cDNA molecule. Via MiXCR, TCRdb re-called the RACE reads, giving one row per CDR3 protein. The sample shows fewer than 100,000 distinct CDR3 sequences, about 9.9% of them seen only once. Regarding this clonotype: As yet, its antigen is unknown.

The rearrangement joins TRBV3-1 to TRBJ1-1, with a tentative D call TRBD1 (5 bases). This specimen consisted of whole blood, obtained in connection with sensitization to the hapten diphenylcyclopropenone (DPC). This TCR was sampled from a man younger than 35 with alopecia areata. Some clones in this sample may be carry-over from other donors' samples. As DNA, the CDR3 is TGTGCCAGCAGCCAAGATCGGCAGGGCTTTATGAACACTGAAGCTTTCTTT. Translation: CASSQDRQGFMNTEAFF.